The 10 T cell receptor beta chains reported below all come from one sample, sequenced in a study of T-cell reconstitution after alpha-beta-depleted transplantation in children. Unique molecular identifiers were used in preparing the TCRbeta library. One entry per CDR3 protein, called by TCRdb with MiXCR from the PCR reads. The table records more than 400,000 distinct CDR3 sequences, roughly 11% of them present only once. This sample comprised PBMCs, mostly from graft donor cells, obtained 180 days after TCRalphabeta/CD19-depleted stem cell transplant. The receptors stem from a female patient aged 2-9 years who had a stem cell transplant for aplastic anemia, so the T cells may come from the graft donor.

This clonotype was seen a handful of times. The DNA of the CDR3 is TGTGCCAGCAGCGTAAGTCCCCGGTCGCAAGAGACCCAGTACTTC. Its protein product is CASSVSPRSQETQYF. The rearrangement joins TRBV9 to TRBJ2-5; D uncertain. The CDR3 extends over 15 amino acids. Trimming removed 1 base from V and 2 bases from J, with 12 bases in between. CDR1 is SGDLS and CDR2 is YYNGEE in the germline V gene.

This clonotype was seen repeatedly, ten times or more. The chain links TRBV4-1 to TRBJ1-1, with D unresolved. The V and J ends lost 0 bases and 0 bases respectively, with 5 bases between them. This CDR3 is 14 amino acids long. Germline CDR1 reads MGHRA; CDR2 reads YSYEKL. CDR3 loop: CASSQESVNTEAFF. CDR3 nucleotide sequence: TGCGCCAGCAGCCAAGAAAGTGTGAACACTGAAGCTTTCTTT.

The chain uses TRBV7-9 and TRBJ2-7, with D maybe TRBD2 (6 bases). Germline CDR1 reads SEHNR; CDR2 reads FQNEAQ (reference sequence). V dropped 4 bases and J dropped 6 bases, with 16 bases sitting between them. The length of the CDR3 is 14 residues. The CDR3 reads CASSYGGRVGEQYF. The CDR3 DNA sequence: TGTGCCAGCAGCTATGGGGGGAGAGTAGGCGAGCAGTACTTC.

A few counts support this clonotype. In DNA form, the CDR3 reads TGTGCCAGCAGCCCCCGTGGCAGATGGCCCCAGCATTTT. Translated: CASSPRGRWPQHF. This rearrangement joins TRBV5-6 to TRBJ1-5, with D unclear. Trimming shortened V by 4 bases and J by 9 bases, and 14 bases separated the two germline ends. The CDR3 is 13 residues long. Germline lookup yields CDR1 SGHDT and CDR2 YYEEEE.

This clonotype was counted between two and nine times. The chain carries TRBV12-3 or TRBV12-4 and TRBJ2-3; D gene unclear. The CDR3 consists of 14 residues. V shed 7 bases and J shed 14 bases, with 25 bases lying between them. For the CDR3, the DNA is TGTGCCAGCACCCACCCGGCAGCTCCGAGGAGTTCGTATTTT. Protein sequence: CASTHPAAPRSSYF.

This clonotype occurred many times. The chain combines TRBV20-1 with TRBJ2-1, with 8 positions matching TRBD2. Trimming removed 6 bases from V and 6 bases from J; junction bases left unmatched: 16. This CDR3 is 16 amino acids long. Germline CDR1 DFQATT, CDR2 SNEGSKA (reference sequence). DNA for the CDR3: TGCAGTGCCGAAAGACCCCCTAGCGGGTTGGTCAATGAGCAGTTCTTC. Amino acids: CSAERPPSGLVNEQFF.

The chain employs TRBV19 and TRBJ1-1; TRBD1 agrees at 7 bases. Germline trimming cut 7 bases from V and 0 bases from J; bases unmatched to any gene: 5. Germline CDR1 LNHDA, CDR2 SQIVND (reference sequence). CDR3 size: 14 residues. CDR3 amino acids: CASTDRVLNTEAFF. In DNA form, the CDR3 reads TGTGCCAGTACCGACAGGGTTTTGAACACTGAAGCTTTCTTT.

This clonotype has only a few counts. The chain recombines TRBV14 with TRBJ2-3; the match to TRBD2 covers 10 bases. J gave up 6 bases and V 1 base, and 7 bases lay outside the gene matches. The CDR3 has 16 residues. The germline CDR1 and CDR2 sequences are SGHDN and FVKESK. Here the CDR3 reads CASSQGLAGVQDTQYF. The CDR3 bases are TGTGCCAGCAGCCAAGGGCTAGCGGGAGTGCAGGATACGCAGTATTTT.

This clonotype was counted at least ten times. The chain has TRBV20-1 and TRBJ2-1; the D is unclear. Trimming removed 0 bases at V and 10 bases at J, with 10 bases between. Germline V CDR1 and CDR2: DFQATT, SNEGSKA (reference sequence). The CDR3 is 12 amino acids. The CDR3 bases are TGCAGTGCTAGAGAGGGCCTGAGGGAGCAGTTCTTC. Its translation is CSAREGLREQFF.

This clonotype was recorded a few times. The chain combines TRBV6-1 with TRBJ1-5; a weak D match, TRBD1 (5 bases). V lost 5 bases and J 4 bases, leaving 12 bases between the germline ends. The CDR3 loop spans 14 amino acids. Germline V CDR1 and CDR2: MNHNS, SASEGT. The CDR3: CASSPWTSNQPQHF. Written as DNA, the CDR3 is TGTGCCAGCAGTCCGTGGACATCGAATCAGCCCCAGCATTTT.